This T cell receptor beta chain was sequenced during a study of CD8+CD57+ T cells in acquired aplastic anemia. With regard to this clonotype: The antigen remains undetermined.

Study-wide results and limits: Comparison of patients with controls identified about 27 shared CD8+ CDR3 sequences.

This CDR3 spans 13 amino acids. In germline, CDR1 is DFQATT, CDR2 SNEGSKA (reference sequence). V lost 5 bases to trimming and J lost 3 bases; unmatched junction nucleotides: 7. It was genomic DNA that served as the template for profiling TCR beta VDJ and CDR3. A single record per CDR3 protein comes from TCRdb applying MiXCR to the reads. The table shows just over 200,000 distinct CDR3 sequences, with around three fifths occurring only once. Flow cytometry had shown expanded CD8+CD57+ cells in the patients chosen for sequencing. The sample consisted of sorted CD4+, CD8+, or CD8+CD57+ T cells (not recorded which) from PBMCs. This sequence was found in a human donor with aplastic anemia. V gene TRBV20-1 combines with J gene TRBJ2-7, with 7 bases fitting TRBD2. The CDR3 loop is CSAQAGKGYEQYF. Written as DNA, the CDR3 is TGCAGTGCTCAAGCGGGGAAGGGCTACGAGCAGTACTTC.